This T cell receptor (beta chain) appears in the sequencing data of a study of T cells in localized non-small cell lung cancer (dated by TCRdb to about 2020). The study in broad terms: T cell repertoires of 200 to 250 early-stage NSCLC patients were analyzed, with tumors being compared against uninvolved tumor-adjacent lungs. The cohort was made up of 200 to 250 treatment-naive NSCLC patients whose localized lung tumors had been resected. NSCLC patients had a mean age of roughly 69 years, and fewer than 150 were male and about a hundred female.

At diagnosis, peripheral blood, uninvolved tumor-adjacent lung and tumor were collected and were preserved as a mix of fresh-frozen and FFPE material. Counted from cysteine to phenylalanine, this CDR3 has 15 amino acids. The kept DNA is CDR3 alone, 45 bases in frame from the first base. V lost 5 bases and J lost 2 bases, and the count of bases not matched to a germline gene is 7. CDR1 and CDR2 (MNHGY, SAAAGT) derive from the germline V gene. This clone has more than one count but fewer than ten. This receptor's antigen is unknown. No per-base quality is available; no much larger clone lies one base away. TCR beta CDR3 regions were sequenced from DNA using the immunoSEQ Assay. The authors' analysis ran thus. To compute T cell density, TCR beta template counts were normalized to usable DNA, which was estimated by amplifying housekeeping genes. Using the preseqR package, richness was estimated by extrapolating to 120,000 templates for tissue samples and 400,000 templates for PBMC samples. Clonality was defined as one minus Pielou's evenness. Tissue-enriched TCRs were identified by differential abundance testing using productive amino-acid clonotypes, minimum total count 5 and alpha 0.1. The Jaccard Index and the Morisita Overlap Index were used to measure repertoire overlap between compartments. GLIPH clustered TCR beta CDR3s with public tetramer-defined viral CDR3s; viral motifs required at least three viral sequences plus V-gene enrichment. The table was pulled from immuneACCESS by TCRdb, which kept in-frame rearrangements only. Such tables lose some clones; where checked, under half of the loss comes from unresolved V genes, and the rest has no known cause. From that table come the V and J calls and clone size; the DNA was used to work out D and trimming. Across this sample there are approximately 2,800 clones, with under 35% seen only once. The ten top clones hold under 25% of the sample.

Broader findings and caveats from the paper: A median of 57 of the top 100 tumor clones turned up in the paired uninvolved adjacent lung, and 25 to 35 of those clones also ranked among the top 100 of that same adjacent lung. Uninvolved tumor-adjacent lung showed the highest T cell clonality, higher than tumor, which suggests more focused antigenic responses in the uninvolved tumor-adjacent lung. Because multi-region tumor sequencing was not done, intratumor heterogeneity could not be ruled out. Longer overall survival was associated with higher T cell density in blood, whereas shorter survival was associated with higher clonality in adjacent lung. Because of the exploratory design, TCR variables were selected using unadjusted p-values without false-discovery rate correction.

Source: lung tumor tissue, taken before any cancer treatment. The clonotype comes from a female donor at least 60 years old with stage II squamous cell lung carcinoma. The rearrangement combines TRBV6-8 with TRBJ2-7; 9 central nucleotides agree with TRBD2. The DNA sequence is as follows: TGTGCCAGCAGTCCCCCCGAGCGGGGGGCCTACGAGCAGTACTTC. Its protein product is CASSPPERGAYEQYF.